This T cell receptor beta chain was sequenced during a study of blood T cell repertoires in COVID-19. Clones were read by immunoSEQ multiplex PCR, and TCRdb kept only the in-frame ones, dropping some. The sample carries about 320,000 clones, roughly 90% recorded once. The germline CDR1 and CDR2 sequences are KGHSH and LQKENI. This CDR3 is built from 17 residues. Germline trimming cut 9 bases from V and 2 bases from J; bases unmatched to any gene: 14. The sequenced sample consisted of PBMCs or T cells enriched from blood (not recorded which). The sequence was obtained from a man aged 60-69 years who had recovered from COVID-19. The chain carries TRBV18 and TRBJ2-3, with TRBD2 matching 10 bases. Written as DNA, the CDR3 is TGTGCCAGTCGGGCTAGCGGGAGAAGTAGGAACACAGATACGCAGTATTTT. Encoded protein: CASRASGRSRNTDTQYF.